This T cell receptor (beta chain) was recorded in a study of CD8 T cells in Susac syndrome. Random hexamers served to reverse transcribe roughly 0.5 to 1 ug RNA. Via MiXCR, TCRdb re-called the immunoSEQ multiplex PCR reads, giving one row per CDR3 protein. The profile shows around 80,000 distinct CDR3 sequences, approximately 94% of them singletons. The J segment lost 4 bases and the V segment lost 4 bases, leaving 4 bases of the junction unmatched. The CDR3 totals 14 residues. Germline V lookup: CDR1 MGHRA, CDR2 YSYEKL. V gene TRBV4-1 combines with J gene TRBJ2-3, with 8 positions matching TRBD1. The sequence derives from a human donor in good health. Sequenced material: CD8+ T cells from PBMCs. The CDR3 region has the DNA TGCGCCAGCAGCCCGCGGACAGGGCCAGATACGCAGTATTTT. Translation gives CASSPRTGPDTQYF.